The next 8 T cell receptor beta chains were all read from a single sample in a study of identical twins. TCRdb called the 5' RACE reads again in MiXCR, with one record for every CDR3 protein. The profile shows 1.5 million or so distinct CDR3 sequences, under 35% of them singletons. The specimen was cord blood. The receptors were gathered from a newborn girl in good health.

V usage is TRBV18 and J usage is TRBJ2-1; 11 positions match TRBD1. V lost 1 base and J lost 4; bases outside the gene matches: 9. Germline CDR1 reads KGHSH; CDR2 reads LQKENI. This CDR3 region has 18 residues. The CDR3: CASSPRLTGTGGYNEQFF. CDR3 DNA sequence: TGTGCCAGCTCACCACGGCTTACCGGGACAGGGGGTTACAATGAGCAGTTCTTC.

This clonotype was detected a few times. The genes are TRBV7-2 and TRBJ2-3; 8 nucleotides align to TRBD2. Germline lookup yields CDR1 SGHTA and CDR2 FQGNSA. The CDR3 runs 14 residues. J was trimmed by 5 bases and V by 8 bases; bases with no gene match: 9. The CDR3 spells CASGLSGMGDTQYF. CDR3 bases: TGTGCCAGCGGCCTTAGCGGGATGGGAGATACGCAGTATTTT.

This clonotype has just a few counts. J is TRBJ1-6 and V is TRBV11-2; D remains unclear. Germline CDR1 SGHAT, CDR2 FQNNGV. Trimming left V 4 bases short and J 7 bases short, with 14 bases between. CDR3 length: 15 residues. Here the CDR3 reads CASSSILTENSPLHF. The CDR3 nucleotides are TGTGCCAGCAGCTCGATATTGACGGAAAATTCACCCCTCCACTTT.

CDR3 nucleotide sequence: TGTGCCAGGACTCAGGGGACTGGCACTGAAGCTTTCTTT. It is translated as CARTQGTGTEAFF. The chain links TRBV2 to TRBJ1-1, with D perhaps matching TRBD1 (6 bases). This CDR3 is 13 amino acids long. V was cut by 9 bases and J by 4 bases, with 15 bases left in between. Germline CDR1 SNHLY, CDR2 FYNNEI.

This chain joins TRBV7-2 and TRBJ2-1; no firm D call. The DNA matches TRBJ2-7 better at its end, which makes the J call doubtful. The CDR3 is 16 amino acids. The germline V gene encodes CDR1 SGHTA and CDR2 FQGNSA. The DNA for the CDR3 is TGTGCCAGCAGTCGATCTCGAGAGAGCTCCTACAATGAGCAGTACTTC. This gives the protein CASSRSRESSYNEQYF.

This clonotype was seen a handful of times. The CDR3 DNA reads as TGTGCCAGCAGCTCCTACGACAGGAACTATGGCTACACCTTC. This translates into CASSSYDRNYGYTF. The chain uses TRBV7-8 and TRBJ1-2; perhaps TRBD1 as D (6 bases). CDR1 is SGHVS and CDR2 is FQNEAQ in the germline V gene. This CDR3 comprises 14 residues. Trimming stripped 4 bases from V and 2 bases from J, with 11 bases between.

V gene TRBV12-3 or TRBV12-4 combines with J gene TRBJ1-2; D may be TRBD1 (5 bases). The V and J ends lost 6 bases and 4 bases respectively, with 21 bases between them. This CDR3 contains 16 residues. The CDR3 here is CASSPQGRPDGYGYTF. CDR3 in DNA: TGTGCCAGCAGCCCGCAGGGCAGGCCAGATGGCTATGGCTACACCTTC.

This rearrangement joins TRBV4-2 to TRBJ2-1; perhaps TRBD1 as D (7 bases). CDR3 length equals 16 residues. Germline-derived CDR1 and CDR2 are LGHNA and YNFKEQ. V gave up 0 bases and J gave up 3 bases, with 12 bases separating them. The DNA for the CDR3 is TGTGCCAGCAGCCAAGATTCAGGGGGGTTCTACAATGAGCAGTTCTTC. Its translation: CASSQDSGGFYNEQFF.